Only one count was recorded for the clone carrying this T cell receptor beta chain. Using immunoSEQ multiplex PCR, the repertoire was profiled, and TCRdb retains in-frame clones only, with some absent. This table holds roughly 220,000 clones, around 84% found once. These data are taken from a study of blood T cell repertoires in COVID-19. Study information: COVID-19 samples, acute and convalescent, were from the United States, Italy and Spain.

Everyone who took part was about 18 to 90 years old, and they came from roughly 25 US areas. Membership in each cohort depended on participant-reported clinical history. The study counted Cohort 3 donors as recovered given two negative PCRs, clearance, or symptom resolution. Germline V gene lookup returns CDR1 SGHNT and CDR2 YYREEE (reference sequence). The V gene end was trimmed by 4 bases and the J gene end by 1 base; junction bases not matched to a gene: 4. The CDR3 length is 16 residues. The sequence derives from a woman aged 40-49 years who had recovered from COVID-19. The sequencing sample was made of PBMCs or T cells enriched from blood (not recorded which). The chain couples TRBV5-4 to TRBJ2-3; 12 bases map to TRBD2. This CDR3 reads CASSQRLAGGTDTQYF. CDR3 sequence (DNA): TGTGCCAGCAGCCAGCGACTAGCGGGAGGCACAGATACGCAGTATTTT.